This T cell receptor beta chain is from a study of cytomegalovirus exposure and HLA in healthy donors. Overall study results and limits: The classifier reportedly diagnosed cytomegalovirus status with high specificity and sensitivity.

In the PCR, 60 Vbeta and 13 Jbeta primers were used. Using immunoSEQ multiplex PCR, the repertoire was profiled, and TCRdb retains in-frame clones only, with some absent. The sample consists of approximately 160,000 clones, approximately 77% of them appearing once. Details on this clone: Its antigen remains unknown.

The CDR3 has 16 residues. Germline lookup yields CDR1 SGDLS and CDR2 YYNGEE. V lost 0 bases to trimming and J lost 0 bases, with 9 bases between them. The source of this sequence is a male donor in good health and CMV-seronegative. Sample: PBMCs. The genes are TRBV9 and TRBJ2-2, with D tentatively TRBD1 (5 bases). CDR3 DNA sequence: TGTGCCAGCAGCGTAGACTGGGGCGCGAACACCGGGGAGCTGTTTTTT. Protein: CASSVDWGANTGELFF. The variable domain in full, completed from reference TRBV9 and TRBJ2-2, reads DSGVTQTPKHLITATGQRVTLRCSPRSGDLSVYWYQQSLDQGLQFLIQYYNGEERAKGNILERFSAQQFPDLHSELNLSSLELGDSALYFCASSVDWGANTGELFFGEGSRLTVL.